This T cell receptor (beta chain) comes out of a study of control samples from healthy donors and cancer patients. Only in-frame clones appear in the TCRdb table, and some are missing; sequencing was by immunoSEQ multiplex PCR. The sample records roughly 130,000 clones, roughly 94% being singletons. Germline CDR1 is MNHNY and CDR2 is SVGAGI (reference sequence). Trimming removed 7 bases from V and 5 bases from J, with 15 bases in between. The CDR3 extends over 15 amino acids. The chain recombines TRBV6-6 with TRBJ1-6; no clear D. Sequenced input: PBMCs. The sequence was obtained from a man aged 60 to 75 with colorectal cancer. CDR3 DNA sequence: TGTGCCAGCACATATGGCCGGCGGGATAATTCACCCCTCCACTTT. This translates into CASTYGRRDNSPLHF.